Below, one T cell receptor beta chain is given with its context. These data originate in a study of control samples from healthy donors and cancer patients. The ends were cut back, 0 bases at V and 12 bases at J, with 8 bases in the middle. The CDR3 loop spans 12 amino acids. Germline V gene data show CDR1 as WSHSY and CDR2 as SAAADI. Assay used: immunoSEQ multiplex PCR; TCRdb lists only in-frame clones, some missing. This table has about 120,000 clones, about 94% appearing once. Sequenced material: blood. The genes are TRBV10-2 and TRBJ1-4, with D unresolved. The source is a man aged 25-45 years in good health. CDR3 nucleotides: TGCGCCAGCAGTGAGTCGACGGCGGAACTGTTTTTT. This gives the protein CASSESTAELFF.